Below are 7 T cell receptor beta chains sequenced from a single sample in a study of identical twins. TCRdb analysed the 5' RACE reads with MiXCR anew, one entry per CDR3 protein. The table records a few hundred thousand distinct CDR3 sequences, around 8.8% of them present only once. This sample was also put to use in a study of yellow fever vaccine responses in identical twins.

Source material: CD8+ T cells sorted from blood. These receptors originate from a woman between 18 and 29 years old in good health.

This chain connects TRBV12-3 or TRBV12-4 to TRBJ2-3; D is possibly TRBD2 (5 bases). The CDR3 consists of 16 residues. Between the trimmed V and J ends, which lost 5 bases and 5 bases, there was a span of 20 bases. The DNA of the CDR3 is TGTGCCAGCAGTCCCAAGGGAGCGTACGTAGGAGATACGCAGTATTTT. It is translated as CASSPKGAYVGDTQYF.

Comments on this clonotype: The junction departs from germline at one end; a sequencing error may be responsible. The V and J genes are TRBV27 and TRBJ2-3, with D possibly matching TRBD2 (5 bases). The CDR3 loop spans 15 amino acids. Germline-derived CDR1 and CDR2 are MNHEY and SMNVEV (reference sequence). The CDR3 reads CASSYIEGRTDTQYF. The CDR3 bases are TGTGCCAGCAGTTATATCGAGGGTCGCACCGATACGCAGTATTTT.

This clonotype was seen a handful of times. V usage is TRBV7-9 and J usage is TRBJ2-2; D perhaps matches TRBD1 (5 bases). The CDR3 is 14 amino acids. V was shortened by 10 bases and J by 1 base, with 13 bases between the two germline ends. The germline CDR1 and CDR2 sequences are SEHNR and FQNEAQ (reference sequence). CDR3 region: CATITQGNTGELFF. The CDR3, as DNA: TGTGCCACCATCACGCAGGGGAACACCGGGGAGCTGTTTTTT.

This clonotype was detected only a few times. J is TRBJ2-7 and V is TRBV4-3; the D gene is possibly TRBD2 (6 bases). With 0 bases removed from V and 0 bases from J, the gap between germline ends came to 15 bases. The CDR3 covers 17 residues. Per germline, CDR1 LGHNA and CDR2 YSLEER. Here the CDR3 DNA reads TGCGCCAGCAGCCAAGATCTTCGGGGGTTGGTCTCCTACGAGCAGTACTTC. Residues: CASSQDLRGLVSYEQYF.

This clonotype was seen a few times. The rearrangement joins TRBV20-1 to TRBJ2-3; D not certain. The length of the CDR3 is 16 residues. Germline assignment: CDR1 DFQATT and CDR2 SNEGSKA (reference sequence). Trimming cost V 4 bases and J 0 bases, with 17 bases left between them. The CDR3, as DNA: TGCAGTGCTACCCCGCGCCGGTCCCCTAGCACAGATACGCAGTATTTT. Amino acids: CSATPRRSPSTDTQYF.

This clonotype was seen only a few times. V gene TRBV14 combines with J gene TRBJ2-1, with TRBD1 as a possible D gene (5 bases). Trimming removed 5 bases at V and 7 bases at J, with 12 bases between. Germline CDR1 and CDR2: SGHDN and FVKESK. CDR3 length: 13 residues. CDR3 region: CASSSYRINEQFF. DNA for the CDR3: TGTGCCAGCAGCTCGTACAGGATAAATGAGCAGTTCTTC.

This clonotype has just one count. This sequence joins TRBV6-5 and TRBJ2-7, with 11 bases that match TRBD2. Germline V CDR1 and CDR2: MNHEY, SVGAGI. The CDR3 is 15 residues long. With V trimmed by 4 bases and J by 5 bases, 7 bases remained unmatched. CDR3 sequence (DNA): TGTGCCAGCAGTTCCGCTAGCGGGGGGCAAGACGAGCAGTACTTC. This sequence encodes CASSSASGGQDEQYF.